Listed below are T cell receptor beta chains from one sample, sequenced in a study of blood T cell repertoires in COVID-19. The method was immunoSEQ multiplex PCR; TCRdb's version includes in-frame clones alone and lacks a portion of them. Among approximately 250,000 clones, about 83% were seen once, and the ten largest hold about 5.4%. Material for sequencing was peripheral blood. These receptors all come from a woman over 75 with COVID-19, enrolled during active disease. Both conserved end residues are part of each CDR3. D genes are given only for firm matches. Size values are once, few and many counts, or a class for expanded clones, and some rows have none.

once,TRBV7-8,TRBJ1-2,NA,TGTGCCAGCAGCTCCGGGACTACCTATGGCTACACCTTC,CASSSGTTYGYTF
few,TRBV12-3/TRBV12-4,TRBJ1-5,NA,TGTGCCAGCAGTTCCCGGGACAATCAGCCCCAGCATTTT,CASSSRDNQPQHF
NA,TRBV28,TRBJ2-7,NA,TGTGCCAGCAGCTTCCCAAGACAGTTTCTACCCTACGAGCAGTACTTC,CASSFPRQFLPYEQYF
NA,TRBV6-2/TRBV6-3,TRBJ2-2,TRBD2,TGTGCCAGCAGTTACCCCCGGGTAGCGGGGTACACCGGGGAGCTGTTTTTT,CASSYPRVAGYTGELFF
few,TRBV6-2/TRBV6-3,TRBJ2-2,TRBD1,TGTGCCAGCAGCCACAGGGGGCGGGGCACCGGGGAGCTGTTTTTT,CASSHRGRGTGELFF
NA,TRBV5-4,TRBJ1-1,NA,TGTGCCAGCAGCTTGAAATCGACAGCCGAAGCTTTCTTT,CASSLKSTAEAFF
NA,TRBV2,TRBJ2-1,TRBD1,TGTGCCAGCAGTTCCACAGGGGTCTCCTACAATGAGCAGTTCTTC,CASSSTGVSYNEQFF
NA,TRBV5-4,TRBJ1-6,NA,TGTGCCAGCAGCTTCAATGGGGGGGTAAATTCACCCCTCCACTTT,CASSFNGGVNSPLHF
NA,TRBV7-2,TRBJ2-7,TRBD1,TGTGCCAGCAGCCCCGGGACAGGGGAAAACGAGCAGTACTTC,CASSPGTGENEQYF
NA,TRBV7-8,TRBJ1-1,TRBD1,TGTGCCAGCAGCCCTGGACAGGGGAGGAGGACTGAAGCTTTCTTT,CASSPGQGRRTEAFF
NA,TRBV28,TRBJ1-2,TRBD1,TGTGCCAGCGGGGGACAGGGCACCATTAACTATGGCTACACCTTC,CASGGQGTINYGYTF
NA,TRBV6-5,TRBJ2-7,TRBD1,TGTGCCAGCAGTTACGCGACAGGGGGAAGCTCCTACGAGCAGTACTTC,CASSYATGGSSYEQYF
NA,TRBV7-2,TRBJ2-3,NA,TGTGCCAGCAGCTTAGCCCTCGCCCGGGCGGGCTCAGATACGCAGTATTTT,CASSLALARAGSDTQYF
NA,TRBV24-1,TRBJ2-5,NA,TGTGCCACCAGTGATTTGAGTCCGGGTCAAGAGACCCAGTACTTC,CATSDLSPGQETQYF
NA,TRBV18,TRBJ2-7,TRBD1,TGTGCCAGCTCACCAGAGACAGGGGGCAGGTACGAGCAGTACTTC,CASSPETGGRYEQYF
NA,TRBV6-1,TRBJ1-5,NA,TGTGCCAGCAGTGAAACCCAGTTAGCCCCGAGACCCCAGCATTTT,CASSETQLAPRPQHF
NA,TRBV11-2,TRBJ1-2,NA,TGTGCCAGCAGCTTGGGCAGGGGAAACTATGGCTACACCTTC,CASSLGRGNYGYTF
once,TRBV29-1,TRBJ1-5,NA,TGCAGCGCTTCGACTGATAGCAATCAGCCCCAGCATTTT,CSASTDSNQPQHF
NA,TRBV20-1,TRBJ1-1,NA,TGCAGTGCTAGTAATTCTCCTTTGAGAGCTTTCTTT,CSASNSPLRAFF
NA,TRBV28,TRBJ1-3,NA,TGTGCCAGCAGTTTAAAGTGGGGCGCTTCCTCTGGAAACACCATATATTTT,CASSLKWGASSGNTIYF
NA,TRBV3-1/TRBV3-2,TRBJ1-5,NA,TGTGCCAGCAGCCTGCGTATGGGCAATCAGCCCCAGCATTTT,CASSLRMGNQPQHF
NA,TRBV10-3,TRBJ2-7,TRBD2,TGTGCCATCAGTGGAGGCGGGGGGCTCTCCTACGAGCAGTACTTC,CAISGGGGLSYEQYF
NA,TRBV5-1,TRBJ1-5,TRBD1,TGCGCCAGCAGCCCCGAGGGGGCGAGCAATCAGCCCCAGCATTTT,CASSPEGASNQPQHF
few,TRBV11-2,TRBJ2-2,TRBD1,TGTGCCAGCAGCTTAATTCCCGGGACAGGGGTAACCGGGGAGCTGTTTTTT,CASSLIPGTGVTGELFF
NA,TRBV7-2,TRBJ2-7,NA,TGTGCCAGCAGCCGTTCCTACGAGCAGTACTTC,CASSRSYEQYF
once,TRBV6-6,TRBJ2-5,NA,TGTGCCAGCAGGTCGGGGGGCGCAGAAATAGAGACCCAGTACTTC,CASRSGGAEIETQYF
few,TRBV5-6,TRBJ1-3,NA,TGTGCCAGCAGCTTGGACCCACGGACAGCGAGCTCTGGAAACACCATATATTTT,CASSLDPRTASSGNTIYF
once,TRBV6-5,TRBJ1-5,NA,TGTGCCAGCAGTTACTCGACGGGTCAGCCCCAGCATTTT,CASSYSTGQPQHF
NA,TRBV6-4,TRBJ1-4,NA,TGTGCCAGCAGTGACAGACCCAGGGAAAAACTGTTTTTT,CASSDRPREKLFF
NA,TRBV29-1,TRBJ2-1,NA,TGCAGCGTTGAATACGGGACACCAAGCTCCTACAATGAGCAGTTCTTC,CSVEYGTPSSYNEQFF
NA,TRBV2,TRBJ2-5,TRBD2,TGTGCCAGCAGTGTTGGGGGGGAAGAGACCCAGTACTTC,CASSVGGEETQYF
NA,TRBV5-1,TRBJ2-3,NA,TGCGCCAGCAGCTTAACAGTGTCATCTAGCACAGATACGCAGTATTTT,CASSLTVSSSTDTQYF
NA,TRBV9,TRBJ1-2,TRBD1,TGTGCCAGCAGCGCAGAGGGACAGCCAGGGGGCTACACCTTC,CASSAEGQPGGYTF
NA,TRBV10-3,TRBJ2-1,TRBD2,TGTGCCATCAGTTATAGCGGGGGGACGGTGAATGAGCAGTTCTTC,CAISYSGGTVNEQFF
NA,TRBV3-1/TRBV3-2,TRBJ2-3,TRBD2,TGTGCCAGCAGCCAAGAACGCCTAGCGGGGGGAGATACGCAGTATTTT,CASSQERLAGGDTQYF
NA,TRBV6-5,TRBJ1-2,NA,TGTGCCAGCAGTTCTCCGAGGGCAGCTAACTATGGCTACACCTTC,CASSSPRAANYGYTF
once,TRBV10-3,TRBJ2-3,NA,TGTGCCATCAATGCGGGACCCAACACAGATACGCAGTATTTT,CAINAGPNTDTQYF
NA,TRBV7-2,TRBJ2-5,TRBD2,TGTGCCAGCAGCTCCAGGACTAGCGGTCCTCTGGAGACCCAGTACTTC,CASSSRTSGPLETQYF
NA,TRBV5-8,TRBJ2-7,TRBD1,TGTGCCAGCAGCCAAGACAGGGGATACGAGCAGTACTTC,CASSQDRGYEQYF
NA,TRBV3-1/TRBV3-2,TRBJ1-5,TRBD1,TGTGCCAGCAGCCAAGACACAGGGGAAGTTCAGCCCCAGCATTTT,CASSQDTGEVQPQHF
many,TRBV13,TRBJ1-3,NA,TGTGCCAGCAGCTTCGGAGAGACTGGAAACACCATATATTTT,CASSFGETGNTIYF
NA,TRBV5-1,TRBJ2-5,TRBD2,TGCGCCAGCAGCTACGGACTAGTAAAAGAGACCCAGTACTTC,CASSYGLVKETQYF
NA,TRBV29-1,TRBJ2-3,NA,TGCAGCGTTGTGGGGAGATCTAGCACAGATACGCAGTATTTT,CSVVGRSSTDTQYF
few,TRBV5-1,TRBJ1-5,NA,TGCGCCAGCAGCTTGTCTGCCGGTCAGCCCCAGCATTTT,CASSLSAGQPQHF
NA,TRBV5-4,TRBJ2-6,NA,TGTGCCAGCAGCTTTGGGGGGAGCGGGGCCAACGTCCTGACTTTC,CASSFGGSGANVLTF
NA,TRBV24-1,TRBJ1-5,NA,TGTGCCACCAGTGATTCAGGACACAATAGCAATCAGCCCCAGCATTTT,CATSDSGHNSNQPQHF
NA,TRBV2,TRBJ2-1,NA,TGTGCCAGCAGTCTTACAGATCACTCCTCCTACAATGAGCAGTTCTTC,CASSLTDHSSYNEQFF
NA,TRBV20-1,TRBJ2-1,NA,TGCAGTGCTAGTGAGGACTCATACAATGAGCAGTTCTTC,CSASEDSYNEQFF
once,TRBV2,TRBJ1-5,NA,TGTGCCAGCAGTGAAATCCCTAATCAGCCCCAGCATTTT,CASSEIPNQPQHF
NA,TRBV12-3/TRBV12-4,TRBJ1-3,NA,TGTGCCAGCAGTTCTAATGGAAACACCATATATTTT,CASSSNGNTIYF